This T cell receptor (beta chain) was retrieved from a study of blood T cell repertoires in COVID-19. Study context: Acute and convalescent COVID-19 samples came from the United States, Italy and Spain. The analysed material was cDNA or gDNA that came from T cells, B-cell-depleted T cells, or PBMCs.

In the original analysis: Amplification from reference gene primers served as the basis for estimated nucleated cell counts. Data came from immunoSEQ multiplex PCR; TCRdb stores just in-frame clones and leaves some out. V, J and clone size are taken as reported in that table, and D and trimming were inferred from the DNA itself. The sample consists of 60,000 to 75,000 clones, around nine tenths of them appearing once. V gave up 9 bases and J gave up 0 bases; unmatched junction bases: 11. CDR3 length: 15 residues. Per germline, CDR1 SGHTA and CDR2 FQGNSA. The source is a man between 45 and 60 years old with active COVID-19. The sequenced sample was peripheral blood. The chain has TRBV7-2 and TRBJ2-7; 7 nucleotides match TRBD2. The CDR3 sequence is CASRERGWSSYEQYF. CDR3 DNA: TGTGCCAGTAGGGAGCGGGGCTGGAGCTCCTACGAGCAGTACTTC.